These 22 T cell receptor beta chains share one sample of origin, sequenced in a study of cytomegalovirus exposure and HLA in healthy donors. This PCR relied on a set of 60 Vbeta primers and 13 Jbeta primers. Repertoires were generated with immunoSEQ multiplex PCR, while TCRdb's copy carries only in-frame clones and drops some. Here the sample spans about 100,000 clones, about 77% being singletons. Sequenced input: PBMCs. These receptor sequences come from a woman aged 45-65 years in good health and CMV-seropositive.

This clone showed up just a few times. The V call is TRBV27, the J call TRBJ2-3, with TRBD2 matching 13 bases. The trim removed 4 bases at V and 2 bases at J, leaving 9 bases unmatched. CDR1 MNHEY and CDR2 SMNVEV come from the germline V gene (reference sequence). This CDR3 is 18 amino acids long. The CDR3 spells CASSSGLAGAASTDTQYF. The CDR3 DNA follows: TGTGCCAGCAGTTCCGGACTAGCGGGAGCCGCCTCCACAGATACGCAGTATTTT.

The gene calls are TRBV6-1 and TRBJ2-6, with 7 bases that match TRBD1. Germline CDR1 is MNHNS and CDR2 is SASEGT. The CDR3 sequence is 18 residues long. Trimming removed 3 bases from V and 0 bases from J; junction bases left unmatched: 8. DNA for the CDR3: TGTGCCAGCAGTGACCGACAGGGTCCCTACTCTGGGGCCAACGTCCTGACTTTC. Translated: CASSDRQGPYSGANVLTF.

The chain joins TRBV30 to TRBJ1-2, with D unclear. Trimming left V 0 bases short and J 8 bases short, with 13 bases between. Germline CDR1 is GTSNPN and CDR2 is SVGIG (reference sequence). The CDR3 is 13 residues long. CDR3 amino acids: CAWSVATLNGYTF. CDR3 DNA sequence: TGTGCCTGGAGTGTGGCGACTTTGAACGGCTACACCTTC.

As concerns this clone: A junction end diverges from the germline sequence, so it may reflect a read error. The chain has TRBV7-9 and TRBJ2-1; possible D gene TRBD2, 6 bases. Per the germline V gene, CDR1 is SEHNR and CDR2 is FQNEAQ (reference sequence). CDR3 size: 14 residues. The CDR3 loop is CSSTLAEEDNEQFF. The CDR3 DNA sequence: TGTTCCAGCACCTTAGCGGAGGAAGACAATGAGCAGTTCTTC.

This chain connects TRBV5-1 to TRBJ2-6; 7 bases agree with TRBD2. CDR3 length equals 16 residues. The germline CDR1 and CDR2 sequences are SGHRS and YFSETQ. The J segment lost 2 bases and the V segment lost 2 bases, leaving 4 bases of the junction unmatched. The CDR3 sequence is CASSFGEGAGANVLTF. The CDR3 DNA is TGCGCCAGCAGCTTCGGGGAGGGAGCTGGGGCCAACGTCCTGACTTTC.

This clone occurred once. The chain recombines TRBV18 with TRBJ1-1, with 9 bases identical to TRBD1. Trimming took 6 bases from V and 6 from J; bases not matched to a gene: 8. CDR1 KGHSH and CDR2 LQKENI come from the germline V gene. The CDR3 length is 14 residues. The CDR3 region is CASSRDRAPAEAFF. The CDR3 nucleotides are TGTGCCAGCTCCCGGGACAGGGCGCCGGCTGAAGCTTTCTTT.

The gene calls are TRBV5-1 and TRBJ2-1; 14 bases line up with TRBD2. V gave up 2 bases and J gave up 9 bases; unmatched junction bases: 7. CDR1 is SGHRS, CDR2 YFSETQ, per germline. This CDR3 has 16 residues. CDR3 amino acids: CASSFAGLAGGSEQFF. In DNA form, the CDR3 reads TGCGCCAGCAGCTTCGCTGGACTAGCGGGGGGCAGTGAGCAGTTCTTC.

The genes are TRBV18 and TRBJ2-1, with D possibly matching TRBD1 (5 bases). This CDR3 is built from 14 residues. Germline assignment: CDR1 KGHSH and CDR2 LQKENI. The ends were cut back, 1 base at V and 8 bases at J, with 12 bases in the middle. CDR3 in DNA: TGTGCCAGCTCACCACTAGCAGGGTCCGATGAGCAGTTCTTC. Amino acids: CASSPLAGSDEQFF.

The rearrangement links TRBV11-3 to TRBJ2-1, with D possibly TRBD2 on 6 matching bases. CDR1 and CDR2 (germline): SGHNT, YENEEA. This CDR3 comprises 16 residues. Trimming stripped 1 base from V and 0 bases from J, with 10 bases between. CDR3 region: CASSLGGVSSYNEQFF. CDR3 bases: TGTGCCAGCAGCTTAGGGGGGGTCAGCTCCTACAATGAGCAGTTCTTC.

The rearrangement joins TRBV6-1 to TRBJ2-5; TRBD2 agrees at 13 bases. Germline V CDR1 and CDR2: MNHNS, SASEGT. The CDR3 length is 16 residues. Unmatched junction bases numbered 6, after V lost 3 bases and J lost 5 bases. DNA of the CDR3: TGTGCCAGCAGTGATGTACTAGCGGGAGGGCAGGAGACCCAGTACTTC. Translated, it gives CASSDVLAGGQETQYF.

Only a few counts were recorded for this clone. The V and J genes are TRBV10-3 and TRBJ2-1, with 10 bases identical to TRBD2. The CDR3 is 16 residues long. V trimming: 10 bases; J trimming: 4 bases; junction bases outside the gene matches: 13. The germline V gene encodes CDR1 ENHRY and CDR2 SYGVKD. Here the CDR3 DNA reads TGTGCCACCGAGGGGAGCGGGAGGGCCGGGTACAATGAGCAGTTCTTC. This codes for CATEGSGRAGYNEQFF.

V is TRBV15 and J is TRBJ2-1; possible D gene TRBD2, 6 bases. The germline V gene has CDR1 LNHNV and CDR2 YYDKDF (reference sequence). V lost 8 bases and J 10 bases, leaving 24 bases between the germline ends. The CDR3 loop spans 15 amino acids. The CDR3 DNA is TGTGCCACCTCTTACCGGGACTTAACTTTGGTGGAGCAGTTCTTC. Translating gives CATSYRDLTLVEQFF.

The chain links TRBV5-1 to TRBJ1-1, with 12 bases identical to TRBD1. J gave up 1 base and V 4 bases, and 11 bases lay outside the gene matches. Germline V CDR1 and CDR2: SGHRS, YFSETQ. CDR3 length: 18 residues. The CDR3 DNA follows: TGCGCCAGCAGCCGAAAGGCGGGACAGGGGGCTACGAACACTGAAGCTTTCTTT. Protein sequence: CASSRKAGQGATNTEAFF.

The J gene is TRBJ2-7, the V gene TRBV11-3; 7 nucleotides align to TRBD2. CDR1 and CDR2 from the germline V gene are SGHNT and YENEEA. There are 13 residues in the CDR3. The V gene end was trimmed by 5 bases and the J gene end by 7 bases; junction bases not matched to a gene: 8. Here the CDR3 DNA reads TGTGCCAGCAGCCCCTGGGGGAGGGGAGAGCAGTACTTC. Amino acid sequence: CASSPWGRGEQYF.

This chain connects TRBV7-6 to TRBJ2-1; D might be TRBD1 (5 bases). This CDR3 is built from 14 residues. V dropped 3 bases and J dropped 3 bases, with 9 bases sitting between them. CDR1 and CDR2 from the germline V gene are SGHVS and FNYEAQ. CDR3: CASSFGAVYNEQFF. The CDR3 coding sequence is TGTGCCAGCAGCTTTGGGGCAGTCTACAATGAGCAGTTCTTC. Together with reference TRBV7-6 and TRBJ2-1, the CDR3 gives the full variable domain: GAGVSQSPRYKVTKRGQDVALRCDPISGHVSLYWYRQALGQGPEFLTYFNYEAQQDKSGLPNDRFSAERPEGSISTLTIQRTEQRDSAMYRCASSFGAVYNEQFFGPGTRLTVL.

The chain joins TRBV14 to TRBJ2-2; D remains unclear. There are 13 residues in the CDR3. The germline CDR1 and CDR2 sequences are SGHDN and FVKESK. V gave up 2 bases and J gave up 7 bases, with 8 bases separating them. In DNA form, the CDR3 reads TGTGCCAGCAGCCAACCTCTCGGCGGGGAGCTGTTTTTT. Its translation is CASSQPLGGELFF.

The rearrangement links TRBV19 to TRBJ1-5; D not certain. This CDR3 contains 14 residues. Trimming left V 7 bases short and J 4 bases short, with 14 bases between. CDR1 is LNHDA and CDR2 is SQIVND in the germline V gene (reference sequence). The CDR3 DNA is TGTGCCAGTACCTTGAGCCGGGGTAATCAGCCCCAGCATTTT. It yields the protein CASTLSRGNQPQHF.

The J gene is TRBJ1-2, the V gene TRBV29-1; maybe TRBD1 (5 bases). CDR3 length: 12 residues. Germline values: CDR1 SQVTM, CDR2 ANQGSEA. V dropped 3 bases and J dropped 5 bases, with 10 bases sitting between them. The CDR3 is CSVDQGGYGYTF. CDR3 nucleotide sequence: TGCAGCGTTGACCAGGGAGGGTATGGCTACACCTTC.

The J gene is TRBJ1-2, the V gene TRBV6-1; 12 bases line up with TRBD1. CDR3 size: 14 residues. Germline V gene sequence: CDR1 MNHNS, CDR2 SASEGT. J was trimmed by 6 bases and V by 9 bases; bases with no gene match: 8. The CDR3 DNA sequence: TGTGCCAGTTTACCGGGACAGGGGGCGAATGGCTACACCTTC. As protein: CASLPGQGANGYTF.

The sample holds a few counts of this clone. This sequence joins TRBV7-9 and TRBJ2-7; 9 bases match TRBD2. Per germline, CDR1 SEHNR and CDR2 FQNEAQ (reference sequence). This CDR3 comprises 14 residues. With 1 base clipped from V and 5 bases from J, the junction kept 3 bases outside the gene matches. The CDR3 DNA sequence: TGTGCCAGCAGCTTAGGCGGGAGGGCCCACGAGCAGTACTTC. It codes for CASSLGGRAHEQYF.

The V and J genes are TRBV5-1 and TRBJ1-2; 10 bases align to TRBD1. Germline loops: CDR1 SGHRS, CDR2 YFSETQ. V lost 3 bases, J lost 5 bases, and 10 bases stayed unmatched. The CDR3 extends over 16 amino acids. CDR3 nucleotides: TGCGCCAGCAGCTCCCCTGGGGACAGGGGAGTTTATGGCTACACCTTC. Encoded protein: CASSSPGDRGVYGYTF.

This clone is a singleton in its sample. The chain links TRBV30 to TRBJ1-2; possibly TRBD1 for D (6 bases). Looked up from germline, CDR1 is GTSNPN and CDR2 is SVGIG (reference sequence). The V end lost 7 bases, the J end lost 6 bases, and 18 bases lay between the germline ends. CDR3 size: 13 residues. CDR3 region: CAFQGQGRDGYTF. The DNA of the CDR3 is TGTGCCTTTCAGGGGCAGGGCCGAGATGGCTACACCTTC.